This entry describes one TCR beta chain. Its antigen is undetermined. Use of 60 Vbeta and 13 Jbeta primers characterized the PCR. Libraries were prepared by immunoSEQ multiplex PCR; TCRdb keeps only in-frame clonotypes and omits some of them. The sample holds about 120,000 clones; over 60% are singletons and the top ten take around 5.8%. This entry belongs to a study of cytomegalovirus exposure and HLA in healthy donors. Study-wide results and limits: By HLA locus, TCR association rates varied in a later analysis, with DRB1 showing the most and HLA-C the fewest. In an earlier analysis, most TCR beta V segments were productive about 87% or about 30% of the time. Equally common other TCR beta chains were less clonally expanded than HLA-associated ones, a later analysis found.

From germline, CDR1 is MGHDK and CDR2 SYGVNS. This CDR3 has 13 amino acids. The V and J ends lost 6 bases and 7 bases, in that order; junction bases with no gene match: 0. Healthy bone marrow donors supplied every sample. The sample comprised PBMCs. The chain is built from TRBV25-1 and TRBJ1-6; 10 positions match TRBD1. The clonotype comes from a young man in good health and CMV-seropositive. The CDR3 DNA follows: TGTGCCAGCAGGGGACAGGGGAATTCACCCCTCCACTTT. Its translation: CASRGQGNSPLHF.